This T cell receptor (beta chain) was documented in a study of glioma-infiltrating T cells after dendritic cell vaccination. Study overall: At biweekly intervals, patients got three intradermal dendritic cell vaccine injections.

The time point denotes: after dendritic cell vaccination, including at tumor progression/relapse. Germline V gene sequence: CDR1 MNHEY, CDR2 SMNVEV (reference sequence). This CDR3 is built from 14 residues. V shed 3 bases and J 8 bases; nucleotides not matched to a gene: 4. The PCR used 60 V beta and 13 J beta primers. TCRdb's copy holds only in-frame clones and misses some; the assay was immunoSEQ multiplex PCR. Seen here are roughly 80,000 clones, 80% to 90% observed once, and the top ten hold approximately 2%. This TCR was recovered from a human donor with glioblastoma. This chain connects TRBV27 to TRBJ1-4, with 9 bases lining up with TRBD1. Sample: blood, taken after dendritic cell vaccination. CDR3 protein: CASSLGTGREKLFF. CDR3 DNA sequence: TGTGCCAGCAGTTTGGGGACAGGGCGAGAAAAACTGTTTTTT.